Listed below are T cell receptor beta chains from one sample, sequenced in a study of vaccination and CD4 T cells after COVID-19. Antigen specificity for these receptors is unknown. A single record per CDR3 protein comes from TCRdb applying MiXCR to the PCR reads. The sample lists tens of thousands of distinct CDR3 sequences, 40% to 55% occurring once. Specimen: CD4+ T cells from blood, cultured in vitro, collected before SARS-CoV-2 vaccination. The receptor source for this set is a human donor who received a COVID-19 vaccine. CDR3s include the opening cysteine and the closing phenylalanine or tryptophan. Each record gives: J gene, V gene, clone size, D gene, CDR3 protein, CDR3 DNA. D genes are given only for firm matches. Clone size appears in some rows only: once, few, many, or a class for an expanded clone.

j_gene: TRBJ1-2
v_gene: TRBV20-1
abundance: NA
d_gene: NA
CDR3aa: CSASKTGVYGYTF
CDR3nt: TGCAGTGCTAGCAAGACAGGTGTCTATGGCTACACCTTC

j_gene: TRBJ1-2
v_gene: TRBV10-3
abundance: few
d_gene: NA
CDR3aa: CAIRGALLSTNYGYTF
CDR3nt: TGTGCCATCAGGGGGGCCCTACTTTCGACTAACTATGGCTACACCTTC

j_gene: TRBJ2-7
v_gene: TRBV20-1
abundance: NA
d_gene: NA
CDR3aa: CSARDHKTQGREQYF
CDR3nt: TGCAGTGCTAGAGATCATAAGACGCAGGGTCGCGAGCAGTACTTC

j_gene: TRBJ1-5
v_gene: TRBV6-1
abundance: NA
d_gene: TRBD1
CDR3aa: CANHGTVFFNNQPQHF
CDR3nt: TGTGCCAACCACGGGACAGTCTTCTTCAACAATCAGCCCCAGCATTTT

j_gene: TRBJ2-5
v_gene: TRBV7-9
abundance: few
d_gene: NA
CDR3aa: CASRGGGETQYF
CDR3nt: TGTGCCAGCAGAGGCGGGGGCGAGACCCAGTACTTC

j_gene: TRBJ2-7
v_gene: TRBV27
abundance: NA
d_gene: TRBD1
CDR3aa: CASSLSGTGIYEQYF
CDR3nt: TGTGCCAGCAGTTTATCCGGGACAGGGATCTACGAGCAGTACTTC

j_gene: TRBJ2-5
v_gene: TRBV7-6
abundance: NA
d_gene: TRBD2
CDR3aa: CASSILAGVETQYF
CDR3nt: TGTGCCAGCAGTATACTAGCGGGGGTAGAGACCCAGTACTTC

j_gene: TRBJ1-3
v_gene: TRBV3-1
abundance: NA
d_gene: NA
CDR3aa: CASSQDAGNTIYF
CDR3nt: TGTGCCAGCAGCCAAGACGCTGGAAACACCATATATTTT

j_gene: TRBJ2-5
v_gene: TRBV2
abundance: few
d_gene: NA
CDR3aa: CASSALAGLYQETQYF
CDR3nt: TGTGCCAGCAGTGCCCTCGCAGGACTGTACCAAGAGACCCAGTACTTC

j_gene: TRBJ2-5
v_gene: TRBV7-7
abundance: NA
d_gene: NA
CDR3aa: CASSGYLGQETQYF
CDR3nt: TGTGCCAGCAGCGGATACCTAGGGCAAGAGACCCAGTACTTC

j_gene: TRBJ1-1
v_gene: TRBV7-9
abundance: NA
d_gene: TRBD1
CDR3aa: CASRGGQMNTEAFF
CDR3nt: TGTGCCAGCAGGGGGGGACAGATGAACACTGAAGCTTTCTTT

j_gene: TRBJ2-7
v_gene: TRBV5-1
abundance: NA
d_gene: NA
CDR3aa: CASSLGDYEQYF
CDR3nt: TGCGCCAGCAGCTTGGGAGACTACGAGCAGTACTTC

j_gene: TRBJ2-7
v_gene: TRBV6-5
abundance: NA
d_gene: TRBD1
CDR3aa: CASSYSDRGDYEQYF
CDR3nt: TGTGCCAGCAGTTACTCAGACAGGGGGGACTACGAGCAGTACTTC

j_gene: TRBJ2-5
v_gene: TRBV24-1
abundance: NA
d_gene: NA
CDR3aa: CATQGQETQYF
CDR3nt: TGTGCCACACAGGGCCAAGAGACCCAGTACTTC

j_gene: TRBJ2-4
v_gene: TRBV20-1
abundance: few
d_gene: TRBD2
CDR3aa: CSARGGLARRNIQYF
CDR3nt: TGCAGTGCTAGAGGGGGACTAGCAAGGAGAAACATTCAGTACTTC

j_gene: TRBJ1-2
v_gene: TRBV7-8
abundance: NA
d_gene: NA
CDR3aa: CASSPGESAYGYTF
CDR3nt: TGTGCCAGCAGCCCAGGGGAATCAGCCTATGGCTACACCTTC

j_gene: TRBJ1-1
v_gene: TRBV25-1
abundance: once
d_gene: TRBD1
CDR3aa: CASSEYLGGVAFF
CDR3nt: TGTGCCAGCAGTGAATATCTAGGGGGCGTCGCTTTCTTT

j_gene: TRBJ1-4
v_gene: TRBV11-3
abundance: NA
d_gene: TRBD1
CDR3aa: CASSLDGRQGSRELFF
CDR3nt: TGTGCCAGCAGCTTAGATGGGCGACAGGGGTCTAGAGAACTGTTTTTT

j_gene: TRBJ1-5
v_gene: TRBV19
abundance: NA
d_gene: NA
CDR3aa: CASSIQGSNQPQHF
CDR3nt: TGTGCCAGTAGTATCCAGGGCAGCAATCAGCCCCAGCATTTT

j_gene: TRBJ1-5
v_gene: TRBV3-1
abundance: few
d_gene: NA
CDR3aa: CASSQDGKSNQPQHF
CDR3nt: TGTGCCAGCAGCCAAGACGGGAAGAGCAATCAGCCCCAGCATTTT

j_gene: TRBJ2-2
v_gene: TRBV18
abundance: once
d_gene: TRBD1
CDR3aa: CASSPYRAGGTGELFF
CDR3nt: TGTGCCAGCTCACCATATCGGGCAGGGGGAACCGGGGAGCTGTTTTTT

j_gene: TRBJ1-2
v_gene: TRBV20-1
abundance: NA
d_gene: NA
CDR3aa: CSAPPDGVNYGYTF
CDR3nt: TGCAGTGCACCCCCAGATGGGGTGAACTATGGCTACACCTTC

j_gene: TRBJ1-1
v_gene: TRBV20-1
abundance: NA
d_gene: NA
CDR3aa: CSARRVPGAFF
CDR3nt: TGCAGTGCTAGAAGGGTCCCAGGGGCTTTCTTT

j_gene: TRBJ2-5
v_gene: TRBV9
abundance: NA
d_gene: NA
CDR3aa: CASSSGGKETQYF
CDR3nt: TGTGCCAGCAGCTCGGGCGGGAAAGAGACCCAGTACTTC

j_gene: TRBJ2-2
v_gene: TRBV20-1
abundance: NA
d_gene: NA
CDR3aa: CSATDWGGGGELFF
CDR3nt: TGCAGTGCCACTGACTGGGGAGGGGGCGGGGAGCTGTTTTTT

j_gene: TRBJ1-3
v_gene: TRBV5-1
abundance: NA
d_gene: NA
CDR3aa: CASSLSGDGNTIYF
CDR3nt: TGCGCCAGCAGCTTGTCAGGGGACGGAAACACCATATATTTT

j_gene: TRBJ2-3
v_gene: TRBV20-1
abundance: NA
d_gene: TRBD2
CDR3aa: CSARAFGLAGGHDTQYF
CDR3nt: TGCAGTGCTAGAGCCTTTGGACTAGCGGGGGGGCACGATACGCAGTATTTT

j_gene: TRBJ2-5
v_gene: TRBV24-1
abundance: few
d_gene: TRBD1
CDR3aa: CATSETGVGETQYF
CDR3nt: TGTGCCACCAGTGAGACAGGGGTTGGAGAGACCCAGTACTTC

j_gene: TRBJ1-5
v_gene: TRBV20-1
abundance: NA
d_gene: TRBD1
CDR3aa: CSASKPTGDGNQPQHF
CDR3nt: TGCAGTGCTAGCAAACCGACAGGGGACGGCAATCAGCCCCAGCATTTT

j_gene: TRBJ1-2
v_gene: TRBV24-1
abundance: NA
d_gene: NA
CDR3aa: CATGRGLGYTF
CDR3nt: TGTGCCACCGGTCGAGGGCTCGGCTACACCTTC

j_gene: TRBJ2-1
v_gene: TRBV5-4
abundance: NA
d_gene: NA
CDR3aa: CASSLGAAYNEQFF
CDR3nt: TGTGCCAGCAGCTTGGGGGCCGCCTACAATGAGCAGTTCTTC

j_gene: TRBJ2-5
v_gene: TRBV21-1
abundance: few
d_gene: NA
CDR3aa: CARTPRPGEMGETQYF
CDR3nt: TGTGCCCGAACTCCGAGACCAGGGGAAATGGGAGAGACCCAGTACTTC

j_gene: TRBJ2-7
v_gene: TRBV10-3
abundance: few
d_gene: TRBD1
CDR3aa: CAIRSAGGYEQYF
CDR3nt: TGTGCCATCAGGTCCGCAGGGGGCTACGAGCAGTACTTC

j_gene: TRBJ2-5
v_gene: TRBV24-1
abundance: NA
d_gene: NA
CDR3aa: CATSDGSPETQYF
CDR3nt: TGTGCCACCAGTGATGGGTCCCCCGAGACCCAGTACTTC

j_gene: TRBJ2-7
v_gene: TRBV6-1
abundance: NA
d_gene: TRBD1
CDR3aa: CASTGQVVSYEQYF
CDR3nt: TGTGCCAGCACTGGACAGGTGGTGTCCTACGAGCAGTACTTC

j_gene: TRBJ1-2
v_gene: TRBV20-1
abundance: few
d_gene: TRBD1
CDR3aa: CSARTGEGYTF
CDR3nt: TGCAGTGCTAGGACAGGGGAAGGCTACACCTTC

j_gene: TRBJ2-1
v_gene: TRBV6-5
abundance: NA
d_gene: NA
CDR3aa: CASSYTYGGANEQFF
CDR3nt: TGTGCCAGCAGTTACACTTATGGGGGGGCCAATGAGCAGTTCTTC

j_gene: TRBJ1-6
v_gene: TRBV5-1
abundance: NA
d_gene: TRBD1
CDR3aa: CASAAGGYNSPLHF
CDR3nt: TGCGCCAGCGCGGCAGGGGGCTATAATTCACCCCTCCACTTT

j_gene: TRBJ1-5
v_gene: TRBV28
abundance: NA
d_gene: TRBD1
CDR3aa: CAGRAGGPNQPQHF
CDR3nt: TGTGCCGGTAGGGCAGGGGGACCCAATCAGCCCCAGCATTTT

j_gene: TRBJ2-7
v_gene: TRBV12-3/TRBV12-4
abundance: NA
d_gene: TRBD1
CDR3aa: CASSLAQGAPKEQYF
CDR3nt: TGTGCCAGCAGTTTAGCGCAGGGGGCCCCCAAGGAGCAGTACTTC

j_gene: TRBJ2-5
v_gene: TRBV11-3
abundance: NA
d_gene: NA
CDR3aa: CASSPPTRVGTQYF
CDR3nt: TGTGCCAGCAGCCCTCCGACCCGGGTGGGGACCCAGTACTTC

j_gene: TRBJ1-2
v_gene: TRBV12-3/TRBV12-4
abundance: few
d_gene: NA
CDR3aa: CASSHTFTGNYYGYTF
CDR3nt: TGTGCCAGCAGCCACACTTTCACAGGAAACTACTATGGCTACACCTTC

j_gene: TRBJ1-1
v_gene: TRBV6-1
abundance: NA
d_gene: TRBD1
CDR3aa: CASNHRGRGTEAFF
CDR3nt: TGTGCCAGCAACCACAGGGGGCGAGGGACTGAAGCTTTCTTT

j_gene: TRBJ2-3
v_gene: TRBV7-9
abundance: NA
d_gene: NA
CDR3aa: CASSSGHRTDTQYF
CDR3nt: TGTGCCAGCAGCTCGGGACACCGCACAGATACGCAGTATTTT

j_gene: TRBJ1-1
v_gene: TRBV20-1
abundance: few
d_gene: NA
CDR3aa: CSASPTRMNTEAFF
CDR3nt: TGCAGTGCTAGTCCGACACGGATGAACACTGAAGCTTTCTTT

j_gene: TRBJ2-6
v_gene: TRBV27
abundance: once
d_gene: NA
CDR3aa: CASSWGAGANVLTF
CDR3nt: TGTGCCAGCAGTTGGGGGGCTGGGGCCAACGTCCTGACTTTC

j_gene: TRBJ2-7
v_gene: TRBV7-9
abundance: NA
d_gene: NA
CDR3aa: CASSGTGTEHSYEQYF
CDR3nt: TGTGCCAGCAGCGGAACCGGGACGGAACACTCCTACGAGCAGTACTTC

j_gene: TRBJ1-6
v_gene: TRBV6-1
abundance: NA
d_gene: NA
CDR3aa: CASTPGQRSYNSPLHF
CDR3nt: TGTGCCAGCACCCCGGGACAACGCTCCTATAATTCACCCCTCCACTTT

j_gene: TRBJ2-3
v_gene: TRBV20-1
abundance: NA
d_gene: TRBD2
CDR3aa: CSAPGAGVRDTQYF
CDR3nt: TGCAGTGCTCCTGGGGCGGGGGTGAGAGATACGCAGTATTTT

j_gene: TRBJ1-1
v_gene: TRBV5-1
abundance: NA
d_gene: NA
CDR3aa: CASSDGARAYTEAFF
CDR3nt: TGCGCCAGCAGCGACGGGGCCAGGGCTTATACTGAAGCTTTCTTT

j_gene: TRBJ2-5
v_gene: TRBV5-6
abundance: NA
d_gene: TRBD2
CDR3aa: CASSLRLAGGLTETQYF
CDR3nt: TGTGCCAGCAGCTTGCGGCTAGCGGGGGGGCTAACGGAGACCCAGTACTTC

j_gene: TRBJ2-3
v_gene: TRBV7-9
abundance: NA
d_gene: TRBD2
CDR3aa: CASGLAGGLTDTQYF
CDR3nt: TGTGCCAGCGGACTAGCGGGGGGTCTCACAGATACGCAGTATTTT

j_gene: TRBJ2-7
v_gene: TRBV6-5
abundance: NA
d_gene: TRBD2
CDR3aa: CASSYIAGDYEQYF
CDR3nt: TGTGCCAGCAGTTACATAGCGGGGGACTACGAGCAGTACTTC

j_gene: TRBJ2-2
v_gene: TRBV20-1
abundance: NA
d_gene: NA
CDR3aa: CSASWGRGDTGELFF
CDR3nt: TGCAGTGCTAGCTGGGGGCGCGGTGACACCGGGGAGCTGTTTTTT

j_gene: TRBJ2-5
v_gene: TRBV20-1
abundance: NA
d_gene: TRBD1
CDR3aa: CSADPGQGRGGTQYF
CDR3nt: TGCAGTGCTGACCCCGGACAGGGGAGAGGGGGGACCCAGTACTTC

j_gene: TRBJ1-1
v_gene: TRBV7-3
abundance: few
d_gene: TRBD1
CDR3aa: CASSLTGGLTEAFF
CDR3nt: TGTGCCAGCAGCTTGACAGGGGGCCTCACTGAAGCTTTCTTT

j_gene: TRBJ2-3
v_gene: TRBV20-1
abundance: NA
d_gene: TRBD1
CDR3aa: CSALATGTDTQYF
CDR3nt: TGCAGTGCACTCGCGACAGGGACAGATACGCAGTATTTT